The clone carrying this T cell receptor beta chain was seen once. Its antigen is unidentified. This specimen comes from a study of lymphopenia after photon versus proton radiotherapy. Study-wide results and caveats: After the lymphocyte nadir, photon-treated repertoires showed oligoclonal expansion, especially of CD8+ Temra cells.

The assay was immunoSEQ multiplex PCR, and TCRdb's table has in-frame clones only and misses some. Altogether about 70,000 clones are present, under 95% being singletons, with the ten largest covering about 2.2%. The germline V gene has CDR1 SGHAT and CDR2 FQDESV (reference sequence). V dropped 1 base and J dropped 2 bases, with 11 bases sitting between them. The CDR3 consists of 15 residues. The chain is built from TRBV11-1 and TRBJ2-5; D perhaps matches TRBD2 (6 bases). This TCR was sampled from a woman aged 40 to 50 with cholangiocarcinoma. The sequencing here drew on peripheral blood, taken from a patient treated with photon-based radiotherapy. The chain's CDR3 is CASSLGSGEQETQYF. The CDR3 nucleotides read TGTGCCAGCAGCTTAGGTTCGGGGGAGCAAGAGACCCAGTACTTC.